These 7 T cell receptor beta chains came from one sample sequenced in a study of blood T cell repertoires in COVID-19. Assay: immunoSEQ multiplex PCR; the TCRdb copy retains only in-frame clones and omits some. The table includes approximately 170,000 clones, approximately 91% detected once. Sequences were obtained from peripheral blood. The receptors stem from a man younger than 45 with acute or convalescent COVID-19.

Here the CDR3 reads CAWSPGFGTDTQYF. The CDR3 bases are TGTGCCTGGAGCCCGGGATTCGGCACAGATACGCAGTATTTT. This chain uses TRBV30 with TRBJ2-3; D might be TRBD2 (5 bases). Trimming left V 3 bases short and J 1 base short, with 11 bases between. The CDR3 length is 14 residues. From germline, CDR1 is GTSNPN and CDR2 SVGIG (reference sequence).

The J gene is TRBJ2-1, the V gene TRBV18, with TRBD2 matching 9 bases. From germline, CDR1 is KGHSH and CDR2 LQKENI. V dropped 3 bases and J dropped 6; count of bases not matched to a gene: 6. The CDR3 is 15 residues long. The CDR3 nucleotides are TGTGCCAGCTCACCCATATATAGCGGGGGCAATGAGCAGTTCTTC. This translates into CASSPIYSGGNEQFF.

The CDR3 coding sequence is TGTGCCAGCACTTCGTTTCGACAGAATGGGGACATTCAGTACTTC. This sequence encodes CASTSFRQNGDIQYF. The gene calls are TRBV2 and TRBJ2-4; perhaps TRBD1 as D (5 bases). Trimming took 7 bases from V and 8 from J, leaving 21 bases between them. The germline CDR1 and CDR2 sequences are SNHLY and FYNNEI. The CDR3 is 15 amino acids. The full variable domain, in which reference TRBV2 and TRBJ2-4 provide the parts outside the CDR3, is EPEVTQTPSHQVTQMGQEVILRCVPISNHLYFYWYRQILGQKVEFLVSFYNNEISEKSEIFDDQFSVERPDGSNFTLKIRSTKLEDSAMYFCASTSFRQNGDIQYFGAGTRLSVL.

The genes are TRBV7-9 and TRBJ2-1; D is unclear. V dropped 5 bases and J dropped 1 base, with 12 bases sitting between them. Germline V gene sequence: CDR1 SEHNR, CDR2 FQNEAQ (reference sequence). The length of the CDR3 is 15 residues. CDR3 protein: CASSPRLRSYNEQFF. The CDR3 DNA is TGTGCCAGCAGCCCCCGACTTCGGTCCTACAATGAGCAGTTCTTC. The full variable domain, in which reference TRBV7-9 and TRBJ2-1 provide the parts outside the CDR3, is DTGVSQNPRHKITKRGQNVTFRCDPISEHNRLYWYRQTLGQGPEFLTYFQNEAQLEKSRLLSDRFSAERPKGSFSTLEIQRTEQGDSAMYLCASSPRLRSYNEQFFGPGTRLTVL.

The chain couples TRBV30 to TRBJ1-2; TRBD1 is a possible D gene (5 bases). CDR1 GTSNPN and CDR2 SVGIG come from the germline V gene (reference sequence). The V end was cut by 0 bases, the J end by 3 bases, with 11 bases between. This CDR3 is 14 amino acids long. The CDR3 region is CAWSVNGTDYGYTF. The CDR3 DNA reads as TGTGCCTGGAGTGTAAACGGGACTGACTATGGCTACACCTTC.

V gene TRBV3-1 (or the pseudogene TRBV3-2) combines with J gene TRBJ1-4; 9 nucleotides line up with TRBD1. Per the germline V gene, CDR1 is LGHDT and CDR2 is YNNKEL (reference sequence). This CDR3 region has 16 residues. V was pared by 4 bases and J by 0 bases, with 3 bases of the junction left unmatched. The CDR3 DNA reads TGTGCCAGCAGCCCGAGACAGGGGGCAACTAATGAAAAACTGTTTTTT. Amino acid sequence: CASSPRQGATNEKLFF.

V usage is TRBV5-4 and J usage is TRBJ2-5, with 10 bases that match TRBD1. After removal of 2 bases from V and 3 bases from J, the junction contained 7 bases not matched to a gene. CDR1 and CDR2 from the germline V gene are SGHNT and YYREEE (reference sequence). CDR3 length: 16 amino acids. The CDR3 region has the DNA TGTGCCAGCAGCTTTCCGGGACAGGGGTTTGAAGAGACCCAGTACTTC. It codes for CASSFPGQGFEETQYF.